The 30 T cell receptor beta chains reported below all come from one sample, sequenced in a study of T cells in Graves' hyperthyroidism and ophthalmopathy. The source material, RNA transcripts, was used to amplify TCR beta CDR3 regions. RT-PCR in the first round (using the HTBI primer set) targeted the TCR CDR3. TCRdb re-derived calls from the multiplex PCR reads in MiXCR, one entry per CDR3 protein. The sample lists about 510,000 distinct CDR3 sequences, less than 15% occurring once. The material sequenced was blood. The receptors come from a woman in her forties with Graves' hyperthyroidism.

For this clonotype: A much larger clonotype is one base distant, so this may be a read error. The CDR3 loop reads CASSEQAQNTEAFF. CDR3 nucleotide sequence: TGTGCCAGCAGTGAACAGGCCCAGAACACTGAAGCTTTCTTT. This rearrangement joins TRBV6-1 to TRBJ1-1; no clear D gene. The germline V and J ends were trimmed by 2 bases and 1 base, with 8 bases remaining between them. The CDR3 is made up of 14 amino acids. CDR1 and CDR2 (germline): MNHNS, SASEGT.

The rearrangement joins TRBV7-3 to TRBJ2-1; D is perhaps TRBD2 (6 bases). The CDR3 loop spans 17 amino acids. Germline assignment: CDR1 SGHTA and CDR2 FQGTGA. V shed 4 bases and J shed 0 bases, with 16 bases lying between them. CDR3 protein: CASSSRRGLSSYNEQFF. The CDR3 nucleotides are TGTGCCAGCAGCTCACGACGGGGACTGAGCTCCTACAATGAGCAGTTCTTC.

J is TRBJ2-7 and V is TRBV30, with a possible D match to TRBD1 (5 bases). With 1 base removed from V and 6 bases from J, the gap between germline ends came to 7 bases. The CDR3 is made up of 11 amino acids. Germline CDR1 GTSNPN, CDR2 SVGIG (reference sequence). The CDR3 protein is CAWSEGFEQYF. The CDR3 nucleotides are TGTGCCTGGAGTGAGGGGTTCGAGCAGTACTTC.

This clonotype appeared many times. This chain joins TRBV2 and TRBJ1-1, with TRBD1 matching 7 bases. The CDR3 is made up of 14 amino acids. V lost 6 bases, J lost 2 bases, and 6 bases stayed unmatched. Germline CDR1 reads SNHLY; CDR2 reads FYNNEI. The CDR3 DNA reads TGTGCCAGCAGACCGGGACAGCCTAACACTGAAGCTTTCTTT. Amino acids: CASRPGQPNTEAFF.

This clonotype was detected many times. CDR3 bases: TGTGCCAGCAGCTTCGCCTTAGCGCCGAGCTCCTACGAGCAGTACTTC. It codes for CASSFALAPSSYEQYF. V usage is TRBV7-2 and J usage is TRBJ2-7; D possibly corresponds to TRBD2 (5 bases). The CDR3 length is 16 residues. Germline V gene data show CDR1 as SGHTA and CDR2 as FQGNSA. Trimming shortened V by 3 bases and J by 0 bases, and 15 bases separated the two germline ends. The full variable domain, rest sourced from reference TRBV7-2 and TRBJ2-7, is GAGVSQSPSNKVTEKGKDVELRCDPISGHTALYWYRQSLGQGLEFLIYFQGNSAPDKSGLPSDRFSAERTGGSVSTLTIQRTQQEDSAVYLCASSFALAPSSYEQYFGPGTRLTVT.

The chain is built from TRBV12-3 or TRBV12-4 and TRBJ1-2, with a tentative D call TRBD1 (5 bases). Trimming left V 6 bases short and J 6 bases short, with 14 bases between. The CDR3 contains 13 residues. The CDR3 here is CASSFAGGDGYTF. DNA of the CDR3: TGTGCCAGCAGCTTCGCGGGAGGGGATGGCTACACCTTC.

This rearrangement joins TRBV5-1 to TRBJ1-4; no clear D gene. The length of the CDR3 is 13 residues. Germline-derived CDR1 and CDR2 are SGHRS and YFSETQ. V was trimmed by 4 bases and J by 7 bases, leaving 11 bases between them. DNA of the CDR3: TGCGCCAGCAGCATCATGGGTGGTGAAAAACTGTTTTTT. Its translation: CASSIMGGEKLFF.

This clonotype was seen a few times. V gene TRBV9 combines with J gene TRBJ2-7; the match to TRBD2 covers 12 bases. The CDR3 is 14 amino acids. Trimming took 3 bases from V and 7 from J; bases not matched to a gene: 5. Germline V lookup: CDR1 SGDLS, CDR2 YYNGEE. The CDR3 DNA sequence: TGTGCCAGCAGCGCGACTAGCGGGAGTGGTGAGCAGTACTTC. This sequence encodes CASSATSGSGEQYF.

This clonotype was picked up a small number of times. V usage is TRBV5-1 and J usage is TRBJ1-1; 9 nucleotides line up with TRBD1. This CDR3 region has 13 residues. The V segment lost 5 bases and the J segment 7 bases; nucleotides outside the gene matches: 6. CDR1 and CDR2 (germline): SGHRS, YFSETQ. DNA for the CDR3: TGCGCCAGCAGATCAACAGGGGGCGGTGAAGCTTTCTTT. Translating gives CASRSTGGGEAFF.

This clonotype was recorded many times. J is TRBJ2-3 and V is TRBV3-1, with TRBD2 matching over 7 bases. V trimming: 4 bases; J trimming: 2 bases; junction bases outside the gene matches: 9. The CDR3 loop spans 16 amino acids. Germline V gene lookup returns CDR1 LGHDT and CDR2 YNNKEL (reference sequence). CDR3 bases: TGTGCCAGCAGCCTCAAGGGGACTATGTACACAGATACGCAGTATTTT. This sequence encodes CASSLKGTMYTDTQYF.

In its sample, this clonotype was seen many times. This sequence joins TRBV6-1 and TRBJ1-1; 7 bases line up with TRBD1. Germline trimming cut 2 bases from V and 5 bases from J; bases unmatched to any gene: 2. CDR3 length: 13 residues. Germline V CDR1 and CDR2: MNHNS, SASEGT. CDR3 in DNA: TGTGCCAGCAGTGAACGGGACAGTACTGAAGCTTTCTTT. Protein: CASSERDSTEAFF.

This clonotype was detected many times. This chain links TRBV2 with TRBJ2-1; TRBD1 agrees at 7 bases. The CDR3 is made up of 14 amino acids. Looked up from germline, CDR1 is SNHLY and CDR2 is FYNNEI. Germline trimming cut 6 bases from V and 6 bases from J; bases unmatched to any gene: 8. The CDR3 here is CASSRGQLSNEQFF. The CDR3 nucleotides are TGTGCCAGCAGCCGGGGACAGCTTAGCAATGAGCAGTTCTTC.

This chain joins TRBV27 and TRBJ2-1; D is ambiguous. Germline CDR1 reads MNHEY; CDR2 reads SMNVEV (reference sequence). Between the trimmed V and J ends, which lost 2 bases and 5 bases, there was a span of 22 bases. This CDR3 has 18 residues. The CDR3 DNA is TGTGCCAGCAGTTTAGCACCCCCGGGCCAAACCCCCCACAATGAGCAGTTCTTC. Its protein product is CASSLAPPGQTPHNEQFF.

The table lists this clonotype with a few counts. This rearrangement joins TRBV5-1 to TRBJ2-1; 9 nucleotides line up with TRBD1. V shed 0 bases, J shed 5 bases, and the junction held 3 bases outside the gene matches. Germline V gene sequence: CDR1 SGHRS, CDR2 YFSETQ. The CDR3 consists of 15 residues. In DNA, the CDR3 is TGCGCCAGCAGCTTGGAACAGGGGGCGAACAATGAGCAGTTCTTC. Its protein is CASSLEQGANNEQFF.

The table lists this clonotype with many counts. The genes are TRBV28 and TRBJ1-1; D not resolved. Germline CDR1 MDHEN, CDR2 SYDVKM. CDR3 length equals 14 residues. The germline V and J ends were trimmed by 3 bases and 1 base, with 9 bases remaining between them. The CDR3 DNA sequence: TGTGCCAGCAGTTTGAGTAGCCCGAACACTGAAGCTTTCTTT. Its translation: CASSLSSPNTEAFF.

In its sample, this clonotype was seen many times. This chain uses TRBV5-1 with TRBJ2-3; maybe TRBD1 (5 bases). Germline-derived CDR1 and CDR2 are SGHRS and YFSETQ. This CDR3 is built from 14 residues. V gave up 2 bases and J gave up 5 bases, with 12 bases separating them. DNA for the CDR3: TGCGCCAGCAGCTTTAATGGGGCAGGAGATACGCAGTATTTT. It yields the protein CASSFNGAGDTQYF.

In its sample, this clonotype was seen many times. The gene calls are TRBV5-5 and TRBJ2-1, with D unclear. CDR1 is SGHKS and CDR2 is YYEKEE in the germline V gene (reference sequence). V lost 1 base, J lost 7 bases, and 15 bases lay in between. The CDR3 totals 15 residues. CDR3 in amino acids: CASSLFRTSDNEQFF. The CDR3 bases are TGTGCCAGCAGCTTGTTCCGCACCTCGGATAATGAGCAGTTCTTC.

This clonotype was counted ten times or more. Here the CDR3 reads CATRAAESMAQHF. CDR3 in DNA: TGTGCCACCAGAGCCGCCGAATCTATGGCCCAGCATTTT. J is TRBJ1-5 and V is TRBV28; no clear D gene. Germline lookup yields CDR1 MDHEN and CDR2 SYDVKM. The CDR3 consists of 13 residues. Deletions cut 10 bases from V and 11 bases from J, with 21 bases between.

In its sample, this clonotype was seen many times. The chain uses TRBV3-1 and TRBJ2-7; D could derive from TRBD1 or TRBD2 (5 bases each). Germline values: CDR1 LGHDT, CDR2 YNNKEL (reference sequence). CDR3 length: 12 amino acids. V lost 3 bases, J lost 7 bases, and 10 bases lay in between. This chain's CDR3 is CASSQGTMEQYF. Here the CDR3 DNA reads TGTGCCAGCAGCCAGGGGACGATGGAGCAGTACTTC.

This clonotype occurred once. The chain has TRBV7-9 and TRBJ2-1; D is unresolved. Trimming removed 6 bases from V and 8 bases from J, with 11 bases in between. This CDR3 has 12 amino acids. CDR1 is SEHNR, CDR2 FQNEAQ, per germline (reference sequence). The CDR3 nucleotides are TGTGCCAGCAGACCCACCGGCGATGAGCAGTTCTTC. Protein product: CASRPTGDEQFF.

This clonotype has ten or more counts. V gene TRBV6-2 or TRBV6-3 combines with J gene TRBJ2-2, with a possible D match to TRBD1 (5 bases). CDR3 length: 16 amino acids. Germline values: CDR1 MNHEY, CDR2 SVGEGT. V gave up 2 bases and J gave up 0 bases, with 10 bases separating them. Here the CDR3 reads CASSYGWGANTGELFF. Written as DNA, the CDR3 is TGTGCCAGCAGTTACGGGTGGGGCGCGAACACCGGGGAGCTGTTTTTT.

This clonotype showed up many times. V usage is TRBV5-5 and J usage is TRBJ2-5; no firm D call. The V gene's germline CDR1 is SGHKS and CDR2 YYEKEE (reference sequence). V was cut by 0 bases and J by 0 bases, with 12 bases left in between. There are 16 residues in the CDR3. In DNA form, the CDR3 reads TGTGCCAGCAGCTTGGAGGCGCGGTTGTACCAAGAGACCCAGTACTTC. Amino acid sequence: CASSLEARLYQETQYF.

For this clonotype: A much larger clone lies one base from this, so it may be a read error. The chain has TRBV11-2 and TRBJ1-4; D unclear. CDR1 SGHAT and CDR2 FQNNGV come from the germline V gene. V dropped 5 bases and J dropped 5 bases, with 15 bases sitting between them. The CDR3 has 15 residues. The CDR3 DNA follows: TGTGCCAGCAGCGACACGGGGTACAACAATGAAAAACTGTTTTTT. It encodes CASSDTGYNNEKLFF.

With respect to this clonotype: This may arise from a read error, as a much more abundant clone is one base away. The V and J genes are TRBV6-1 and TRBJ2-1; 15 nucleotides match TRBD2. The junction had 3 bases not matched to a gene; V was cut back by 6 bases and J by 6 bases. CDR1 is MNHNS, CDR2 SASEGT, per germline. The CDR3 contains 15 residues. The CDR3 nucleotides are TGTGCCAGCAGGCTGGGACTAGCGGGAGGCAATGAGCAGTTCTTC. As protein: CASRLGLAGGNEQFF.

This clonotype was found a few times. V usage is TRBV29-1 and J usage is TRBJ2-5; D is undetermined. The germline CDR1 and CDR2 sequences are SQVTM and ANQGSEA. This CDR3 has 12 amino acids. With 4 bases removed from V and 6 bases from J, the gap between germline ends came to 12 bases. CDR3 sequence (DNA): TGCAGCGTTGCGGATGGAGAGAAGACCCAGTACTTC. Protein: CSVADGEKTQYF. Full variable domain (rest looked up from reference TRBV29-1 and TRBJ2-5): SAVISQKPSRDICQRGTSLTIQCQVDSQVTMMFWYRQQPGQSLTLIATANQGSEATYESGFVIDKFPISRPNLTFSTLTVSNMSPEDSSIYLCSVADGEKTQYFGPGTRLLVL.

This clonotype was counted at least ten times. The CDR3 DNA follows: TGTGCCAGCAGCGCCCTCGGGACAGGGAGGTACAATGAGCAGTTCTTC. Its protein product is CASSALGTGRYNEQFF. The chain couples TRBV7-9 to TRBJ2-1; 9 bases align to TRBD1. This CDR3 spans 16 amino acids. After removal of 5 bases from V and 4 bases from J, the junction contained 9 bases not matched to a gene. From germline, CDR1 is SEHNR and CDR2 FQNEAQ (reference sequence). Filled out from reference TRBV7-9 and TRBJ2-1, the complete variable domain reads DTGVSQNPRHKITKRGQNVTFRCDPISEHNRLYWYRQTLGQGPEFLTYFQNEAQLEKSRLLSDRFSAERPKGSFSTLEIQRTEQGDSAMYLCASSALGTGRYNEQFFGPGTRLTVL.

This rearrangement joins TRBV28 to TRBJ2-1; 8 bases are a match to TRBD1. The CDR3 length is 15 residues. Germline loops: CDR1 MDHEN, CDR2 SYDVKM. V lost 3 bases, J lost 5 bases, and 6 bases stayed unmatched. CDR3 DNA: TGTGCCAGCAGTTTCGTGGACAGGGATAACAATGAGCAGTTCTTC. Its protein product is CASSFVDRDNNEQFF. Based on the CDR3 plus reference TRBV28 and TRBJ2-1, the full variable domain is DVKVTQSSRYLVKRTGEKVFLECVQDMDHENMFWYRQDPGLGLRLIYFSYDVKMKEKGDIPEGYSVSREKKERFSLILESASTNQTSMYLCASSFVDRDNNEQFFGPGTRLTVL.

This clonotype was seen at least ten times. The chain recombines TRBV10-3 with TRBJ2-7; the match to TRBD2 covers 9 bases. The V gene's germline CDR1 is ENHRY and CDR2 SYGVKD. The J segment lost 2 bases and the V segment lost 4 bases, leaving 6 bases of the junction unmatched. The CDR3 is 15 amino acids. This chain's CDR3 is CAISVSSGVTYEQYF. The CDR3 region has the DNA TGTGCCATCAGTGTGTCTAGCGGGGTAACCTACGAGCAGTACTTC.

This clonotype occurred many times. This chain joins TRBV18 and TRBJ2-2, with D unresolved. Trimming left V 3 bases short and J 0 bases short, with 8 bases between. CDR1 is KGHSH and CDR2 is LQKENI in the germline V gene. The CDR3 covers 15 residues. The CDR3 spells CASSPISANTGELFF. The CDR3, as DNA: TGTGCCAGCTCACCTATCTCCGCGAACACCGGGGAGCTGTTTTTT.

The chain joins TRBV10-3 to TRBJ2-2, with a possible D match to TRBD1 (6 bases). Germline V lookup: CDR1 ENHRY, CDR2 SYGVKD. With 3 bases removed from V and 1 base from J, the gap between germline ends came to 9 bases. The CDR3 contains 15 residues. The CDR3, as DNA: TGTGCCATCAGTGACTCGGACAGGAACACCGGGGAGCTGTTTTTT. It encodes CAISDSDRNTGELFF.